A selection of T cell receptor beta chains follows, all from one sample in a study of blood T cell repertoires in COVID-19. The repertoire was sequenced with immunoSEQ multiplex PCR; TCRdb's copy has only in-frame clones and lacks some. This sample has about 380,000 clones, with about four fifths found just once. The sequencing input was peripheral blood. The source is a human donor with acute or convalescent COVID-19. The donor label of this sample is uncertain. The CDR3 runs from the conserved cysteine through the conserved F or W. Fields, in order: V gene, clone size, D gene, J gene, CDR3 DNA, CDR3 protein. The D gene is left open where the match is weak. Size tells how often a clone was seen (once, few, many) or the class of an expanded clone, and some rows leave it out.

>TRBV5-1|NA|NA|TRBJ2-7
TGCGCCAGCAGTGGACTATACTCCTACGAGCAGTACTTC
CASSGLYSYEQYF
>TRBV6-4|NA|TRBD1|TRBJ1-1
TGTGCCAGCAGGAAAACAGGGGGCACTGAAGCTTTCTTT
CASRKTGGTEAFF
>TRBV7-6|NA|NA|TRBJ2-7
TGTGCCAGCAGTCAATCCGCCGCGGGGATCTACGAGCAGTACTTC
CASSQSAAGIYEQYF
>TRBV19|NA|TRBD1|TRBJ1-5
TGTGCCAGTAGTACCTTCCGGACAGGGAGGATGGGACAGCCCCAGCATTTT
CASSTFRTGRMGQPQHF
>TRBV28|NA|NA|TRBJ2-3
TGTGCCAGCAGCCTCCGCGTTGCGGACACAGATACGCAGTATTTT
CASSLRVADTDTQYF
>TRBV6-5|NA|NA|TRBJ2-3
TGTGCCAGCAGGGGGGCGGCTAGCACAGATACGCAGTATTTT
CASRGAASTDTQYF
>TRBV28|NA|NA|TRBJ1-2
TGTGCCAGCAGTTCACCAGGGTACTATGGCTACACCTTC
CASSSPGYYGYTF
>TRBV6-5|once|NA|TRBJ1-1
TGTGCCAGCAGTTACCGACAAGTTCGGAAGAACACTGAAGCTTTCTTT
CASSYRQVRKNTEAFF
>TRBV7-9|NA|NA|TRBJ1-1
TGTGCCAGCAGCTTAGTGGGCCGACACACTGAAGCTTTCTTT
CASSLVGRHTEAFF
>TRBV6-5|NA|TRBD1|TRBJ2-5
TGTGCCAGCAGGTCAGGGGGCGCGATGGGAGAGACCCAGTACTTC
CASRSGGAMGETQYF
>TRBV7-2|NA|NA|TRBJ2-7
TGTGCCAGCAGCTTAGCTAGTGCCTACGAGCAGTACTTC
CASSLASAYEQYF
>TRBV5-6|NA|TRBD1|TRBJ1-6
TGTGCCAGCAGCTCGACAGGGAATAATTCACCCCTCCACTTT
CASSSTGNNSPLHF
>TRBV6-1|few|NA|TRBJ2-1
TGTGCCAGCAGTGAAGCGAACATGTATGAGCAGTTCTTC
CASSEANMYEQFF
>TRBV19|NA|TRBD1|TRBJ2-7
TGTGCCAGTAGTATCGCCGGGACAGTGGGTTCCGAGCAGTACTTC
CASSIAGTVGSEQYF
>TRBV9|NA|NA|TRBJ1-1
TGTGCCAGCAGCGCACATATGAACACTGAAGCTTTCTTT
CASSAHMNTEAFF
>TRBV12-5|NA|TRBD2|TRBJ2-7
TGTGCTAGTGGTTTGGCAAATAGGGCTAGCGGGATATCTCCCCTCGGAGATTACGAGCAGTACTTC
CASGLANRASGISPLGDYEQYF
>TRBV25-1|NA|TRBD2|TRBJ2-7
TGTGCCAGCGGACTAGCGGGGGGTCCCTCCTACGAGCAGTACTTC
CASGLAGGPSYEQYF